This record covers a single T cell receptor beta chain. Its antigen remains unknown. The data belong to a study of T cell responses to AZD1222 COVID-19 vaccine. Study results and caveats: Spike-specific TCR breadth and depth went up after people got two AZD1222 doses. Per reports, nearly half of all spike-specific TCRs target regions that are unmutated in variants. Without day 14 samples, only post-peak T cell repertoires were studied. Only 5 or 6 people who got AZD1222 tested seropositive at baseline.

Sequencing was performed with immunoSEQ multiplex PCR; in TCRdb, only in-frame clones are kept and a portion is missing. Of 140,000 to 150,000 clones listed, 75% to 85% are singletons. Germline values: CDR1 KGHSH, CDR2 LQKENI. V was shortened by 4 bases and J by 3 bases, with 9 bases between the two germline ends. The CDR3 runs to 13 residues. The rearrangement joins TRBV18 to TRBJ1-2; a weak D match, TRBD1 (5 bases). This receptor was identified in an adult in good health. Specimen: peripheral blood, collected on day 0 of MenACWY control vaccination. Written as DNA, the CDR3 is TGTGCCAGCTCACTCGAGACAGACTATGGCTACACCTTC. Protein sequence: CASSLETDYGYTF. The full variable domain, in which reference TRBV18 and TRBJ1-2 provide the parts outside the CDR3, is NAGVMQNPRHLVRRRGQEARLRCSPMKGHSHVYWYRQLPEEGLKFMVYLQKENIIDESGMPKERFSAEFPKEGPSILRIQQVVRGDSAAYFCASSLETDYGYTFGSGTRLTVV.